Presented here are 3 T cell receptor beta chains from one specimen sequenced in a study of OX40 agonist ivuxolimab in advanced cancers. Generated by immunoSEQ multiplex PCR, the TCRdb table keeps only in-frame clones and is missing some. In the table there are 20,000 to 25,000 clones, approximately 87% of which are singletons. The material was CD4+ or CD8+ T cells sorted from blood, obtained in a trial of the OX40 agonist ivuxolimab. The receptors come from an adult with an advanced solid tumor such as melanoma, head and neck, liver or kidney cancer.

This chain joins TRBV9 and TRBJ2-2; 7 bases line up with TRBD2. Per germline, CDR1 SGDLS and CDR2 YYNGEE. The CDR3 covers 13 residues. V trimming: 5 bases; J trimming: 7 bases; junction bases outside the gene matches: 5. The CDR3 loop reads CASRAGEVGELFF. Written as DNA, the CDR3 is TGTGCCAGCAGGGCGGGAGAGGTCGGGGAGCTGTTTTTT.

The V gene is TRBV7-8, the J gene TRBJ2-1, with D perhaps matching TRBD2 (7 bases). CDR1 and CDR2 from the germline V gene are SGHVS and FQNEAQ. Trimming left V 5 bases short and J 4 bases short, with 21 bases between. CDR3 length: 17 residues. Here the CDR3 reads CASSPTYGGHPYNEQFF. DNA for the CDR3: TGTGCCAGCAGCCCAACCTACGGGGGGCACCCTTACAATGAGCAGTTCTTC.

The V call is TRBV27, the J call TRBJ1-1, with no clear D. Germline V gene lookup returns CDR1 MNHEY and CDR2 SMNVEV (reference sequence). V gave up 3 bases and J gave up 8 bases, with 13 bases separating them. CDR3 length: 13 amino acids. In nucleotides, the CDR3 is TGTGCCAGCAGTTTCGTTTTGCAGGAGGAAGCTTTCTTT. Its protein is CASSFVLQEEAFF.